This TCR beta chain was sequenced in a study of OX40 agonist ivuxolimab in advanced cancers. Findings of the study overall: Antigens targeted by the expanded peripheral T cells were not determined.

The CDR3 is made up of 14 amino acids. Germline CDR1 is GTSNPN and CDR2 is SVGIG (reference sequence). V lost 3 bases and J lost 1, with 12 bases in between. Comments on this clone: Its cognate antigen is unknown.

Libraries were prepared by immunoSEQ multiplex PCR; TCRdb keeps only in-frame clonotypes and omits some of them. The data contain about 50,000 clones, less than 90% of them singletons. Specimen: CD4+ or CD8+ T cells sorted from blood, collected in a trial of the OX40 agonist ivuxolimab. The rearrangement links TRBV30 to TRBJ1-2; the D gene is possibly TRBD1 (5 bases). The receptor comes from an adult with an advanced solid tumor such as melanoma, head and neck, liver or kidney cancer. The CDR3 protein is CAWRGTAFNYGYTF. CDR3 DNA: TGTGCCTGGAGGGGGACGGCGTTTAACTATGGCTACACCTTC.